A single sample gave rise to the 25 T cell receptor beta chains below, sequenced in a study of T cells in localized non-small cell lung cancer. Some clones are missing from TCRdb's copy, which holds only in-frame ones; the method was immunoSEQ multiplex PCR. The sample shows about 79,000 clones, 84% of them seen only once. Material: peripheral blood, obtained before any cancer treatment. These receptors were taken from a female donor at least 60 years old with stage I lung adenocarcinoma.

V gene TRBV11-3 combines with J gene TRBJ2-7, with D unresolved. The V end was cut by 10 bases, the J end by 4 bases, with 20 bases between. The germline V gene has CDR1 SGHNT and CDR2 YENEEA. This CDR3 spans 14 amino acids. The CDR3, as DNA: TGTGCCACCGCCAAAGACGCAGGCTATTACGAGCAGTACTTC. The encoded protein is CATAKDAGYYEQYF.

The V call is TRBV18, the J call TRBJ2-3, with no clear D. The CDR3 totals 15 residues. With 3 bases removed from V and 2 bases from J, the gap between germline ends came to 12 bases. CDR1 and CDR2 from the germline V gene are KGHSH and LQKENI. The CDR3 nucleotides are TGTGCCAGCTCACCGAACGGCAGATTCACAGATACGCAGTATTTT. Translated, it gives CASSPNGRFTDTQYF.

The chain couples TRBV5-1 to TRBJ1-2; D gene uncertain. CDR1 is SGHRS and CDR2 is YFSETQ in the germline V gene. V was cut by 1 base and J by 5 bases, with 6 bases left in between. The CDR3 has 12 residues. The CDR3 bases are TGCGCCAGCAGCTTGCTTGATTATGGCTACACCTTC. Its protein is CASSLLDYGYTF.

This clone counts as medium-sized. J is TRBJ1-2 and V is TRBV5-6; D is uncertain. The V gene lost 6 bases and the J gene lost 8 bases, with 11 bases spanning the gap. The CDR3 is 11 residues long. Germline CDR1 SGHDT, CDR2 YYEEEE. Here the CDR3 reads CASTESLGYTF. The CDR3 bases are TGTGCCAGCACCGAGTCCCTAGGCTACACCTTC.

The chain joins TRBV5-4 to TRBJ2-3, with TRBD2 matching over 12 bases. V lost 3 bases, J lost 4 bases, and 12 bases stayed unmatched. The CDR3 sequence is 18 residues long. In germline, CDR1 is SGHNT, CDR2 YYREEE (reference sequence). Here the CDR3 DNA reads TGTGCCAGCAGCTCTTCTATTGGACTAGCGGGGTGGGCAGATACGCAGTATTTT. Residues: CASSSSIGLAGWADTQYF.

The rearrangement joins TRBV19 to TRBJ2-5, with 10 bases matching TRBD1. This CDR3 has 13 amino acids. V trimming: 4 bases; J trimming: 4 bases; junction bases outside the gene matches: 0. From germline, CDR1 is LNHDA and CDR2 SQIVND (reference sequence). DNA of the CDR3: TGTGCCAGTAGTAGGGACAGGGGAGAGACCCAGTACTTC. Translating it yields CASSRDRGETQYF. Supplemented by reference TRBV19 and TRBJ2-5, the full variable domain reads DGGITQSPKYLFRKEGQNVTLSCEQNLNHDAMYWYRQDPGQGLRLIYYSQIVNDFQKGDIAEGYSVSREKKESFPLTVTSAQKNPTAFYLCASSRDRGETQYFGPGTRLLVL.

V gene TRBV2 combines with J gene TRBJ2-7; TRBD1 agrees at 9 bases. The V gene's germline CDR1 is SNHLY and CDR2 FYNNEI. Trimming at V came to 7 bases and at J to 6 bases, leaving 7 bases not matched to a gene. This CDR3 is built from 13 residues. CDR3 DNA: TGTGCCAGCAATGGACAGGGGCTAAGCGAGCAGTACTTC. This encodes CASNGQGLSEQYF.

This clone occurred once. CDR3 bases: TGTGCCAGTACCAGGGGGCTGAGGGCCAACGTCCTGACTTTC. It is translated as CASTRGLRANVLTF. The rearrangement uses TRBV19 and TRBJ2-6, with 8 bases that match TRBD1. Germline loops: CDR1 LNHDA, CDR2 SQIVND (reference sequence). The CDR3 extends over 14 amino acids. V lost 7 bases to trimming and J lost 5 bases; unmatched junction nucleotides: 4.

The chain uses TRBV9 and TRBJ2-7; TRBD1 aligns across 9 bases. The CDR3 runs to 15 residues. V lost 3 bases, J lost 6 bases, and 10 bases stayed unmatched. Germline CDR1 is SGDLS and CDR2 is YYNGEE. CDR3 DNA: TGTGCCAGCAGCGCACCCTCGACAGGGGGGGGCGAGCAGTACTTC. Amino acid sequence: CASSAPSTGGGEQYF.

This chain connects TRBV7-9 to TRBJ2-3; D is undetermined. Per germline, CDR1 SEHNR and CDR2 FQNEAQ (reference sequence). There are 12 residues in the CDR3. Trimming took off 6 bases at V and 0 bases at J, with 4 bases between the two ends. This chain's CDR3 is CASSPSTDTQYF. For the CDR3, the DNA is TGTGCCAGCAGTCCCAGCACAGATACGCAGTATTTT.

Comment on this clone: One end of the junction varies from germline; a read error may be responsible. In DNA form, the CDR3 reads TGTGCTAGCAGCCCAGGGCGGGAGGGGACGCAGTATTTT. Translated: CASSPGREGTQYF. The V gene is TRBV7-7, the J gene TRBJ2-3, with 9 bases fitting TRBD2. Looked up from germline, CDR1 is SSHAT and CDR2 is FNYEAQ (reference sequence). The CDR3 is 13 residues long.

This chain uses TRBV15 with TRBJ2-2; 9 nucleotides match TRBD2. There are 16 residues in the CDR3. J lost 7 bases, V lost 0 bases, and 6 bases had no gene match. Germline CDR1 and CDR2: LNHNV and YYDKDF (reference sequence). The CDR3 coding sequence is TGTGCCACCAGCAGAGAAGTAGCGGGGGTGGGCGGGGAGCTGTTTTTT. It is translated as CATSREVAGVGGELFF.

The chain recombines TRBV5-1 with TRBJ2-1; no clear D gene. This CDR3 region has 15 residues. Per the germline V gene, CDR1 is SGHRS and CDR2 is YFSETQ. V dropped 4 bases and J dropped 0 bases, with 11 bases sitting between them. CDR3 protein: CASSETFGSYNEQFF. CDR3 bases: TGCGCCAGCAGCGAAACCTTTGGCTCCTACAATGAGCAGTTCTTC. The full variable domain, its missing parts supplied by reference TRBV5-1 and TRBJ2-1, is KAGVTQTPRYLIKTRGQQVTLSCSPISGHRSVSWYQQTPGQGLQFLFEYFSETQRNKGNFPGRFSGRQFSNSRSEMNVSTLELGDSALYLCASSETFGSYNEQFFGPGTRLTVL.

This chain joins TRBV5-4 and TRBJ2-3; 9 bases agree with TRBD2. The V segment lost 4 bases and the J segment 7 bases; nucleotides outside the gene matches: 13. CDR1 and CDR2 (germline): SGHNT, YYREEE (reference sequence). This CDR3 comprises 16 residues. The CDR3 DNA is TGTGCCAGCAGCACGTCTGCGGGGGGGCCTGCTTATACGCAGTATTTT. This codes for CASSTSAGGPAYTQYF.

The chain links TRBV12-5 to TRBJ1-2, with D possibly TRBD1 on 6 matching bases. This CDR3 has 14 residues. The germline V gene encodes CDR1 LGHNT and CDR2 FRNRAP. Deletions cut 5 bases from V and 8 bases from J, with 18 bases between. The CDR3 sequence is CASGGGHSSQGYTF. CDR3 coding DNA: TGTGCTAGTGGTGGGGGACATTCCTCCCAAGGCTACACCTTC. The whole variable domain, filled in from reference TRBV12-5 and TRBJ1-2, reads DARVTQTPRHKVTEMGQEVTMRCQPILGHNTVFWYRQTMMQGLELLAYFRNRAPLDDSGMPKDRFSAEMPDATLATLKIQPSEPRDSAVYFCASGGGHSSQGYTFGSGTRLTVV.

V gene TRBV11-2 combines with J gene TRBJ1-1, with TRBD1 matching 7 bases. The V segment lost 3 bases and the J segment 5 bases; nucleotides outside the gene matches: 3. This CDR3 is built from 13 residues. Germline V gene data show CDR1 as SGHAT and CDR2 as FQNNGV. CDR3: CASSFQQGTEAFF. The CDR3 nucleotides are TGTGCCAGCAGCTTCCAACAGGGGACTGAAGCTTTCTTT. The full variable domain, completed using reference TRBV11-2 and TRBJ1-1, is EAGVAQSPRYKIIEKRQSVAFWCNPISGHATLYWYQQILGQGPKLLIQFQNNGVVDDSQLPKDRFSAERLKGVDSTLKIQPAKLEDSAVYLCASSFQQGTEAFFGQGTRLTVV.

This sequence joins TRBV2 and TRBJ2-2; no definite D call. This CDR3 has 15 residues. CDR1 is SNHLY, CDR2 FYNNEI, per germline. V was pared by 4 bases and J by 0 bases, with 9 bases between. In DNA form, the CDR3 reads TGTGCCAGCAGTGGGTGGGCAGCGAACACCGGGGAGCTGTTTTTT. It codes for CASSGWAANTGELFF. The whole variable domain, filled in from reference TRBV2 and TRBJ2-2, reads EPEVTQTPSHQVTQMGQEVILRCVPISNHLYFYWYRQILGQKVEFLVSFYNNEISEKSEIFDDQFSVERPDGSNFTLKIRSTKLEDSAMYFCASSGWAANTGELFFGEGSRLTVL.

The chain has TRBV12-5 and TRBJ2-7; D may be TRBD2 (6 bases). The V end lost 5 bases, the J end lost 3 bases, and 17 bases lay between the germline ends. Per the germline V gene, CDR1 is LGHNT and CDR2 is FRNRAP. This CDR3 is built from 15 residues. The CDR3: CASGPSGTVVYEQYF. The CDR3 DNA sequence: TGTGCTAGTGGTCCATCGGGGACTGTAGTCTACGAGCAGTACTTC.

The rearrangement joins TRBV7-9 to TRBJ2-3, with TRBD2 as a possible D gene (7 bases). V was cut by 0 bases and J by 2 bases, with 9 bases left in between. The CDR3 is 15 residues long. The germline V gene encodes CDR1 SEHNR and CDR2 FQNEAQ (reference sequence). CDR3 loop: CASSLAAGATDTQYF. The CDR3 DNA reads as TGTGCCAGCAGCTTAGCGGCGGGGGCCACAGATACGCAGTATTTT.

The rearrangement links TRBV7-9 to TRBJ1-1; D unresolved. Trimming cost V 8 bases and J 4 bases, with 17 bases left between them. The germline V gene encodes CDR1 SEHNR and CDR2 FQNEAQ (reference sequence). This CDR3 contains 14 residues. CDR3 in DNA: TGTGCCAGCTCCCTAAATCTGGGGAGCACTGAAGCTTTCTTT. Amino acid sequence: CASSLNLGSTEAFF.

The J gene is TRBJ2-3, the V gene TRBV28; 9 bases agree with TRBD1. Germline trimming cut 8 bases from V and 3 bases from J; bases unmatched to any gene: 9. The CDR3 contains 15 residues. Per germline, CDR1 MDHEN and CDR2 SYDVKM. The CDR3 nucleotides read TGTGCCAGCGGATTAGGGACAGGGAGAACAGATACGCAGTATTTT. Protein: CASGLGTGRTDTQYF.

V is TRBV28 and J is TRBJ1-5; D is perhaps TRBD1 (6 bases). The length of the CDR3 is 14 residues. Germline CDR1 reads MDHEN; CDR2 reads SYDVKM. V was clipped by 7 bases and J by 11 bases, with 21 bases between them. CDR3 residues: CASTTAGQSGAQHF. The CDR3 coding sequence is TGTGCCAGCACCACCGCGGGGCAATCAGGGGCCCAGCATTTT.

The chain employs TRBV6-6 and TRBJ1-3; the D is unclear. The ends were cut back, 2 bases at V and 0 bases at J, with 5 bases in the middle. This CDR3 spans 14 amino acids. CDR1 and CDR2 from the germline V gene are MNHNY and SVGAGI (reference sequence). The CDR3 DNA is TGTGCCAGCAGTTACGTCGACTCTGGAAACACCATATATTTT. Its protein product is CASSYVDSGNTIYF.

The CDR3 DNA sequence: TGTGCCAGCAGCTTAGATCGGGACAGGTTGAACTCTGGAAACACCATATATTTT. Translated: CASSLDRDRLNSGNTIYF. The chain combines TRBV11-2 with TRBJ1-3, with TRBD1 identical over 8 bases. Germline V lookup: CDR1 SGHAT, CDR2 FQNNGV. The CDR3 is 18 amino acids. V shed 0 bases and J 0 bases; nucleotides not matched to a gene: 7. The full variable domain, in which reference TRBV11-2 and TRBJ1-3 provide the parts outside the CDR3, is EAGVAQSPRYKIIEKRQSVAFWCNPISGHATLYWYQQILGQGPKLLIQFQNNGVVDDSQLPKDRFSAERLKGVDSTLKIQPAKLEDSAVYLCASSLDRDRLNSGNTIYFGEGSWLTVV.

To note about this clone: The same CDR3 also results from other DNA sequences found in this sample. This CDR3 is CASSRDSTDTQYF. The CDR3 coding sequence is TGCGCCAGCAGTCGGGACAGCACAGATACGCAGTATTTT. The rearrangement uses TRBV10-1 and TRBJ2-3, with D possibly called TRBD1 or TRBD2 (5 bases each). This CDR3 region has 13 residues. V was pared by 5 bases and J by 0 bases, with 6 bases between. Looked up from germline, CDR1 is WNHNN and CDR2 is SYGVQD (reference sequence).